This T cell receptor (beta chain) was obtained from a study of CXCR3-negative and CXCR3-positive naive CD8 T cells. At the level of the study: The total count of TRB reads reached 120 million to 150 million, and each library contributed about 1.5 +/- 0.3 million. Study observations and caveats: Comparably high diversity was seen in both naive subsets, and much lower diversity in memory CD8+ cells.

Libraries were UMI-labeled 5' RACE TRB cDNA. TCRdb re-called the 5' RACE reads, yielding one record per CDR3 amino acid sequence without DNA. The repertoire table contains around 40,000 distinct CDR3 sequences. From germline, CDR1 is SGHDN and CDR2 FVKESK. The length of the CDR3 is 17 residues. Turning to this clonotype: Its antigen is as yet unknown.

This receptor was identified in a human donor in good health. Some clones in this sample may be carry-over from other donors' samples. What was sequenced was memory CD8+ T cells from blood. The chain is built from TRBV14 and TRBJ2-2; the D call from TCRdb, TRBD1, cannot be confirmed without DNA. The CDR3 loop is CASSQEEGQAYTGELFF.